This T cell receptor beta chain came from a study of shared clonotypes between healthy human individuals. Naive-designated CD8 cells lacked CD45RO, were positively enriched for CCR7, and omitted terminally differentiated effector memory CD45RA+ cells. The table came from immunoSEQ multiplex PCR; TCRdb's copy has only in-frame clones and leaves some out. In the table there are around 1,900,000 clones, about 93% of which are singletons. This clonotype originated in a man aged 18 to 30 in good health. Some clones in this sample may be carry-over from other donors' samples. The sample was naive CD8+ T cells from PBMCs.

The CDR3 sequence: CASSLVPPDRGLVEQFF. In nucleotides, the CDR3 is TGTGCCAGCAGTTTAGTCCCCCCGGACAGGGGGTTGGTTGAGCAGTTCTTC. This chain connects TRBV27 to TRBJ2-1; 10 bases map to TRBD1. From germline, CDR1 is MNHEY and CDR2 SMNVEV (reference sequence). J was trimmed by 9 bases and V by 2 bases; bases with no gene match: 13. The CDR3 consists of 17 residues.